This section outlines one TCR beta chain sequence together with its context. Its antigen is unknown. Method: immunoSEQ multiplex PCR; TCRdb's copy keeps in-frame clones and lacks some. The table shows approximately 70,000 clones, with approximately 85% occurring only once. This sample is drawn from a study of T cell responses to AZD1222 COVID-19 vaccine. J gave up 0 bases and V 1 base, and 7 bases lay outside the gene matches. The length of the CDR3 is 19 residues. Germline values: CDR1 SGHTA, CDR2 FQGNSA. General study results and limits: Repertoire collection took place solely once the T cell response had peaked. Unmutated variant regions reportedly attract nearly half of all spike-specific TCRs. Regions 160-218 and 743-854 dominated among vaccine-associated CD4 TCRs spanning spike. Elevations in Spike-specific TCR breadth and depth followed administration of two AZD1222 doses.

This sequence originates from an adult in good health. This specimen was peripheral blood, taken on day 0 of AZD1222 vaccination. The genes are TRBV7-2 and TRBJ2-5; 14 bases align to TRBD2. Here the CDR3 reads CASSLVTTSGGVYQETQYF. In DNA form, the CDR3 reads TGTGCCAGCAGCTTAGTTACGACTAGCGGGGGGGTGTACCAAGAGACCCAGTACTTC.